This TCR beta chain is drawn from a study of long-term antiretroviral therapy in people with HIV. From germline, CDR1 is SGHRS and CDR2 YFSETQ. CDR3 length: 15 residues. Trimming left V 0 bases short and J 0 bases short, with 9 bases between. With regard to this clone: Its matching antigen is unknown. The same CDR3 is also encoded by other DNA sequences in this sample.

Study-wide results and caveats: Information pertaining to ART adherence, viral resistance or therapeutic modifications was not obtained.

Sequencing relied on immunoSEQ assay v3.0, run at survey level. Sequencing used immunoSEQ multiplex PCR; TCRdb keeps in-frame clones, though not all of them. The table includes about 25,000 clones, roughly nine tenths detected once. The sample was unsorted PBMCs, taken 1.9 years after starting antiretroviral therapy. The rearrangement links TRBV5-1 to TRBJ1-1, with a tentative D call TRBD1 (5 bases). This TCR came from a woman aged 30 to 39 with HIV. For the CDR3, the DNA is TGCGCCAGCAGCTTGGTTGGGGGATTGAACACTGAAGCTTTCTTT. Translation gives CASSLVGGLNTEAFF.